This entry concerns a single T cell receptor beta chain. This sample is part of a study of blood T cell repertoires in COVID-19. Study-level information: The cDNA or gDNA used as material had been derived from T cells, B-cell-depleted T cells, or PBMCs.

In the study's own analysis: Reference gene primer amplification yielded estimated nucleated cell counts. Sequencing used immunoSEQ multiplex PCR; TCRdb keeps in-frame clones, though not all of them. D and trimming were read from the DNA, whereas the V and J calls and clone size are those reported in that table. The table has nearly 50,000 clones, roughly 88% seen once. This TCR was recovered from a woman aged 60-75 years with acute or convalescent COVID-19. Material: peripheral blood.

CDR3 amino acids: CASSFTGTSYNEQFF. CDR3 coding DNA: TGTGCCAGCAGCTTCACCGGGACTAGCTACAATGAGCAGTTCTTC. The J gene is TRBJ2-1, the V gene TRBV6-5, with TRBD2 identical over 8 bases. Germline CDR1 reads MNHEY; CDR2 reads SVGAGI. There are 15 residues in the CDR3. J was trimmed by 3 bases and V by 6 bases; bases with no gene match: 7.